Each of the 32 T cell receptor beta chains below was sequenced from the same sample in a study of blood T cell repertoires in COVID-19. Here immunoSEQ multiplex PCR was the method, and the copy in TCRdb shows in-frame clones only, minus some. The table has 110,000 or so clones, 70% to 80% seen once; the top ten hold roughly 7.3%. The sequencing sample was made of peripheral blood. Receptors originate from a human donor in a cohort sampled during active COVID-19.

The chain combines TRBV9 with TRBJ2-7, with D possibly matching TRBD2 (6 bases). V was clipped by 3 bases and J by 5 bases, with 9 bases between them. The CDR3 contains 12 residues. The germline gives CDR1 SGDLS, CDR2 YYNGEE. The CDR3 DNA reads TGTGCCAGCAGCGCCGGGAGTCACGAGCAGTACTTC. Encoded protein: CASSAGSHEQYF.

This clone was seen once. V and J are TRBV4-1 and TRBJ2-2; D may be TRBD1 (5 bases). Germline V CDR1 and CDR2: MGHRA, YSYEKL. The CDR3 sequence is 15 residues long. Trimming cost V 6 bases and J 6 bases, with 17 bases left between them. The CDR3 is CASSPSWQGPGELFF. The CDR3 DNA reads as TGCGCCAGCAGTCCAAGTTGGCAGGGTCCCGGGGAGCTGTTTTTT.

This clone was counted between two and nine times. The J gene is TRBJ2-7, the V gene TRBV7-9; 9 positions match TRBD1. The CDR3 is 16 amino acids. V trimming: 6 bases; J trimming: 3 bases; junction bases outside the gene matches: 12. Germline V gene sequence: CDR1 SEHNR, CDR2 FQNEAQ (reference sequence). CDR3 in amino acids: CASSSKRRTGDYEQYF. As DNA, the CDR3 is TGTGCCAGCAGTTCAAAGCGCAGGACAGGGGACTACGAGCAGTACTTC.

In this sample, this clone turned up a few times. J is TRBJ2-7 and V is TRBV28; no firm D call. Germline V CDR1 and CDR2: MDHEN, SYDVKM. Trimming cost V 6 bases and J 0 bases, with 9 bases left between them. This CDR3 has 13 residues. The CDR3 loop is CASRRTHSYEQYF. CDR3 DNA sequence: TGTGCCAGCAGAAGAACTCACTCCTACGAGCAGTACTTC.

V is TRBV6-5 and J is TRBJ2-1; TRBD2 aligns across 10 bases. The CDR3 length is 15 residues. Germline V gene lookup returns CDR1 MNHEY and CDR2 SVGAGI. The V gene end was trimmed by 6 bases and the J gene end by 6 bases; junction bases not matched to a gene: 8. CDR3 protein: CASRLGTSASNEQFF. DNA of the CDR3: TGTGCCAGCAGGCTCGGGACTAGCGCTTCCAATGAGCAGTTCTTC.

The CDR3 is CASSQDGAGDEAFF. DNA of the CDR3: TGTGCCAGCAGCCAAGACGGCGCAGGGGATGAAGCTTTCTTT. The V gene is TRBV14, the J gene TRBJ1-1, with a weak D call TRBD1 (6 bases). This CDR3 has 14 residues. Germline V gene lookup returns CDR1 SGHDN and CDR2 FVKESK. Trimming took 0 bases from V and 7 from J, leaving 12 bases between them. Drawing the rest from reference TRBV14 and TRBJ1-1, the complete variable domain is EAGVTQFPSHSVIEKGQTVTLRCDPISGHDNLYWYRRVMGKEIKFLLHFVKESKQDESGMPNNRFLAERTGGTYSTLKVQPAELEDSGVYFCASSQDGAGDEAFFGQGTRLTVV.

The gene calls are TRBV4-1 and TRBJ2-5; maybe TRBD2 (6 bases). Trimming removed 2 bases at V and 5 bases at J, with 9 bases between. The CDR3 totals 13 residues. In germline, CDR1 is MGHRA, CDR2 YSYEKL. Here the CDR3 reads CASSQWRGETQYF. The CDR3 DNA follows: TGCGCCAGCAGCCAATGGAGGGGCGAGACCCAGTACTTC.

The rearrangement links TRBV24-1 to TRBJ1-1, with 11 bases fitting TRBD1. Germline V CDR1 and CDR2: KGHDR, SFDVKD. This CDR3 contains 17 residues. J gave up 4 bases and V 7 bases, and 13 bases lay outside the gene matches. The CDR3 region is CATSHPGTGGRGTEAFF. DNA of the CDR3: TGTGCCACCAGCCACCCCGGGACAGGGGGTCGAGGCACTGAAGCTTTCTTT.

V gene TRBV30 combines with J gene TRBJ2-7; 8 bases match TRBD2. There are 13 residues in the CDR3. V lost 3 bases, J lost 7 bases, and 8 bases stayed unmatched. CDR1 GTSNPN and CDR2 SVGIG come from the germline V gene (reference sequence). CDR3 region: CAWRAPSGGEQYF. The CDR3 DNA follows: TGTGCCTGGAGGGCCCCCTCGGGAGGGGAGCAGTACTTC.

In this sample, this clone turned up once. CDR3 coding DNA: TGTGCCAGCAGTCGGGGGTTCAATCAGCCCCAGCATTTT. It is translated as CASSRGFNQPQHF. The chain employs TRBV6-4 and TRBJ1-5, with D perhaps matching TRBD1 (5 bases). V shed 5 bases and J shed 3 bases, with 8 bases lying between them. The CDR3 runs to 13 residues. CDR1 is MRHNA, CDR2 SNTAGT, per germline.

J is TRBJ2-7 and V is TRBV18; 10 nucleotides agree with TRBD2. CDR3 length equals 15 residues. Germline V CDR1 and CDR2: KGHSH, LQKENI. The ends lost 6 bases at V and 2 bases at J; junction bases unmatched: 7. The CDR3 nucleotides are TGTGCCAGCTCGCAAGGACTAGCGGTAACCTACGAGCAGTACTTC. Protein: CASSQGLAVTYEQYF. The full variable domain, completed using reference TRBV18 and TRBJ2-7, is NAGVMQNPRHLVRRRGQEARLRCSPMKGHSHVYWYRQLPEEGLKFMVYLQKENIIDESGMPKERFSAEFPKEGPSILRIQQVVRGDSAAYFCASSQGLAVTYEQYFGPGTRLTVT.

V usage is TRBV24-1 and J usage is TRBJ1-2; D unresolved. Trimming pared 0 bases from V and 3 bases from J, leaving 16 bases between. The CDR3 is made up of 17 amino acids. CDR1 is KGHDR, CDR2 SFDVKD, per germline. For the CDR3, the DNA is TGTGCCACCAGTGATTTGATCTACATCCGGCGGGACTATGGCTACACCTTC. The encoded protein is CATSDLIYIRRDYGYTF.

This clone came up a few times. This chain uses TRBV9 with TRBJ2-7; TRBD2 matches 11 bases. The CDR3 is 15 residues long. Germline V gives CDR1 SGDLS, CDR2 YYNGEE. V was clipped by 3 bases and J by 3 bases; unmatched bases: 5. This chain's CDR3 is CASSATSGTHYEQYF. In nucleotides, the CDR3 is TGTGCCAGCAGCGCGACTAGCGGGACACACTACGAGCAGTACTTC.

The chain uses TRBV19 and TRBJ2-7; tentative D call: TRBD1 (6 bases). V was pared by 6 bases and J by 0 bases, with 15 bases between. CDR1 and CDR2 (germline): LNHDA, SQIVND (reference sequence). The length of the CDR3 is 15 residues. The CDR3 here is CASSSDRLSSYEQYF. The DNA for the CDR3 is TGTGCCAGTAGCTCCGACAGGCTGAGCTCCTACGAGCAGTACTTC.

This sequence joins TRBV6-1 and TRBJ1-6; 7 bases are a match to TRBD1. Germline values: CDR1 MNHNS, CDR2 SASEGT. Trimming cost V 2 bases and J 6 bases; bases outside gene matches: 4. The CDR3 runs to 15 residues. The CDR3 nucleotides read TGTGCCAGCAGTGAAAGACAGGGTGCTAATTCACCCCTCCACTTT. Its protein product is CASSERQGANSPLHF.

This chain links TRBV19 with TRBJ1-4, with a weak D call TRBD1 (5 bases). Trimming stripped 7 bases from V and 8 bases from J, with 14 bases between. The CDR3 extends over 13 amino acids. Per germline, CDR1 LNHDA and CDR2 SQIVND (reference sequence). CDR3 DNA: TGTGCCAGTACGCTGGGGCAACAGGAAAAACTGTTTTTT. The encoded protein is CASTLGQQEKLFF.

This chain uses TRBV15 with TRBJ2-6; D not resolved. CDR3 length: 15 residues. The V end lost 1 base, the J end lost 2 bases, and 6 bases lay between the germline ends. Looked up from germline, CDR1 is LNHNV and CDR2 is YYDKDF (reference sequence). The CDR3 loop is CATSRGSAGANVLTF. The CDR3, as DNA: TGTGCCACCAGCAGAGGGTCAGCTGGGGCCAACGTCCTGACTTTC. Full variable domain (rest looked up from reference TRBV15 and TRBJ2-6): DAMVIQNPRYQVTQFGKPVTLSCSQTLNHNVMYWYQQKSSQAPKLLFHYYDKDFNNEADTPDNFQSRRPNTSFCFLDIRSPGLGDTAMYLCATSRGSAGANVLTFGAGSRLTVL.

V gene TRBV27 combines with J gene TRBJ1-6; 10 nucleotides agree with TRBD1. The V segment lost 5 bases and the J segment 6 bases; nucleotides outside the gene matches: 7. Germline V gene data show CDR1 as MNHEY and CDR2 as SMNVEV (reference sequence). The CDR3 has 16 amino acids. The CDR3 coding sequence is TGTGCCAGCAGTACCGCCCGGGACAGGGGTAATTCACCCCTCCACTTT. Protein sequence: CASSTARDRGNSPLHF.

CDR3 residues: CASSVGSGTVYEQYF. As DNA, the CDR3 is TGTGCCAGCAGCGTAGGAAGCGGAACTGTATACGAGCAGTACTTC. The chain is built from TRBV9 and TRBJ2-7, with D maybe TRBD2 (5 bases). The CDR3 is made up of 15 amino acids. Trimming removed 0 bases from V and 4 bases from J, with 14 bases in between. Looked up from germline, CDR1 is SGDLS and CDR2 is YYNGEE.

V gene TRBV5-6 combines with J gene TRBJ1-5; D possibly corresponds to TRBD1 (6 bases). CDR1 and CDR2 (germline): SGHDT, YYEEEE. Trimming stripped 7 bases from V and 3 bases from J, with 14 bases between. The CDR3 has 14 amino acids. CDR3 DNA: TGTGCCAGCTCCTTAACAGGGCTCAATCAGCCCCAGCATTTT. Translated, it gives CASSLTGLNQPQHF. The entire variable domain, with the rest obtained from reference TRBV5-6 and TRBJ1-5, is as follows: DAGVTQSPTHLIKTRGQQVTLRCSPKSGHDTVSWYQQALGQGPQFIFQYYEEEERQRGNFPDRFSGHQFPNYSSELNVNALLLGDSALYLCASSLTGLNQPQHFGDGTRLSIL.

This clone came up once. The V call is TRBV9, the J call TRBJ1-4; the match to TRBD1 covers 12 bases. Germline values: CDR1 SGDLS, CDR2 YYNGEE. This CDR3 is built from 18 residues. Trimming removed 2 bases from V and 6 bases from J; junction bases left unmatched: 11. CDR3 nucleotide sequence: TGTGCCAGCAGCGTTGAAGGTACCGGGACAGGGGGCGATGAAAAACTGTTTTTT. Translating it yields CASSVEGTGTGGDEKLFF. The full variable domain, with the rest looked up from reference TRBV9 and TRBJ1-4, is DSGVTQTPKHLITATGQRVTLRCSPRSGDLSVYWYQQSLDQGLQFLIQYYNGEERAKGNILERFSAQQFPDLHSELNLSSLELGDSALYFCASSVEGTGTGGDEKLFFGSGTQLSVL.

This clone was detected once. The gene calls are TRBV28 and TRBJ2-6; 7 bases align to TRBD1. Germline V gives CDR1 MDHEN, CDR2 SYDVKM. CDR3 length: 15 amino acids. Unmatched junction bases numbered 5, after V lost 5 bases and J lost 4 bases. The CDR3 DNA is TGTGCCAGCAGTCTGACAGGGCTGGGGGCCAACGTCCTGACTTTC. It codes for CASSLTGLGANVLTF. The full variable domain, rest sourced from reference TRBV28 and TRBJ2-6, is DVKVTQSSRYLVKRTGEKVFLECVQDMDHENMFWYRQDPGLGLRLIYFSYDVKMKEKGDIPEGYSVSREKKERFSLILESASTNQTSMYLCASSLTGLGANVLTFGAGSRLTVL.

Details on this clone: At one boundary the junction diverges from the germline segment, which might be a read error. The chain recombines TRBV19 with TRBJ1-1, with a weak D call TRBD1 (5 bases). The CDR3 contains 13 residues. Germline assignment: CDR1 LNHDA and CDR2 SQIVND (reference sequence). The CDR3 DNA sequence: TGTGCCAGTAGTCGGGGGGTGAATACTGAAGCTTTCTTT. As protein: CASSRGVNTEAFF.

This clone was found a few times. The V and J genes are TRBV5-1 and TRBJ2-1, with 10 bases fitting TRBD2. Trimming removed 4 bases from V and 12 bases from J; junction bases left unmatched: 7. Germline CDR1 and CDR2: SGHRS and YFSETQ. This CDR3 comprises 13 residues. The CDR3 nucleotides are TGCGCCAGCAGCCCGGGACTAGCGCGGCGGCAGTTCTTC. Translation: CASSPGLARRQFF.

The chain is built from TRBV29-1 and TRBJ1-1; no reliable D call. V gave up 3 bases and J gave up 2 bases, with 7 bases separating them. The CDR3 runs to 12 residues. Germline V gene data show CDR1 as SQVTM and CDR2 as ANQGSEA. CDR3 nucleotide sequence: TGCAGCGTTGAGGAGGGAAACACTGAAGCTTTCTTT. Its translation is CSVEEGNTEAFF. The full variable domain, its missing parts supplied by reference TRBV29-1 and TRBJ1-1, is SAVISQKPSRDICQRGTSLTIQCQVDSQVTMMFWYRQQPGQSLTLIATANQGSEATYESGFVIDKFPISRPNLTFSTLTVSNMSPEDSSIYLCSVEEGNTEAFFGQGTRLTVV.

On this clone: Sequence at one end of the junction differs from germline and may be a read error. J is TRBJ1-5 and V is TRBV10-3; TRBD1 agrees at 7 bases. The CDR3 has 14 residues. CDR1 and CDR2 (germline): ENHRY, SYGVKD. CDR3 in amino acids: CAISRQGSDQPQHF. The CDR3 DNA sequence: TGTGCCATCAGCAGACAGGGTAGCGATCAGCCCCAGCATTTT.

This clone was detected only a few times. The rearrangement joins TRBV3-1 (or the pseudogene TRBV3-2) to TRBJ2-7; 11 bases align to TRBD2. Trimming removed 5 bases from V and 5 bases from J; junction bases left unmatched: 8. CDR1 LGHDT and CDR2 YNNKEL come from the germline V gene (reference sequence). The CDR3 length is 15 residues. The CDR3 nucleotides read TGTGCCAGCAGCACTTCTAGCGGGAGGATGGACGAGCAGTACTTC. This encodes CASSTSSGRMDEQYF.

This clone was recorded a few times. V is TRBV5-4 and J is TRBJ1-1; no firm D call. The ends were cut back, 0 bases at V and 4 bases at J, with 7 bases in the middle. This CDR3 spans 13 amino acids. Germline assignment: CDR1 SGHNT and CDR2 YYREEE (reference sequence). CDR3 DNA sequence: TGTGCCAGCAGCTTGGTAACTAGCACTGAAGCTTTCTTT. The encoded protein is CASSLVTSTEAFF.

This rearrangement joins TRBV12-3 or TRBV12-4 to TRBJ2-7, with D perhaps TRBD1 (6 bases). Between the trimmed V and J ends, which lost 6 bases and 7 bases, there was a span of 13 bases. CDR3 length: 12 amino acids. In DNA, the CDR3 is TGTGCCAGCAGAATGACCAGGGGTGAGCAGTACTTC. Protein sequence: CASRMTRGEQYF.

This clone was seen only once. The genes are TRBV18 and TRBJ1-2; D perhaps matches TRBD1 (5 bases). CDR1 and CDR2 from the germline V gene are KGHSH and LQKENI. The CDR3 has 15 residues. The germline V and J ends were trimmed by 3 bases and 2 bases, with 13 bases remaining between them. The CDR3 protein is CASSPRNGANYGYTF. The CDR3 bases are TGTGCCAGCTCACCCCGGAATGGGGCAAACTATGGCTACACCTTC.

V is TRBV29-1 and J is TRBJ1-2; 7 nucleotides match TRBD1. CDR3 size: 13 residues. The V gene end was trimmed by 6 bases and the J gene end by 8 bases; junction bases not matched to a gene: 12. CDR1 is SQVTM and CDR2 is ANQGSEA in the germline V gene. CDR3 sequence reads: CSVRTGTPRGYTF. CDR3 bases: TGCAGCGTCCGGACAGGAACCCCCAGAGGCTACACCTTC.

The V and J genes are TRBV5-1 and TRBJ2-7; 10 bases are a match to TRBD1. J lost 2 bases, V lost 8 bases, and 7 bases had no gene match. Germline V lookup: CDR1 SGHRS, CDR2 YFSETQ. The CDR3 loop spans 14 amino acids. The CDR3 sequence is CASSTGQGPYEQYF. The CDR3 DNA reads TGCGCCAGTTCGACGGGACAGGGGCCCTACGAGCAGTACTTC.